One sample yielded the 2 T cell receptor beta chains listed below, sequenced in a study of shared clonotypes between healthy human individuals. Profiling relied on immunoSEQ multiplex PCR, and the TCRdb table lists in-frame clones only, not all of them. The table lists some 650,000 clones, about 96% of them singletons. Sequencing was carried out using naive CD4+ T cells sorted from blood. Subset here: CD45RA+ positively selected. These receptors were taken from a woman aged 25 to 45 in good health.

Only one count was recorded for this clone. In DNA form, the CDR3 reads TGCAGCACAGCCACAGGTTCGCGGAACACTGAAGCTTTCTTT. It translates to CSTATGSRNTEAFF. This chain connects TRBV29-1 to TRBJ1-1; D is possibly TRBD1 (5 bases). CDR1 is SQVTM, CDR2 ANQGSEA, per germline. Trimming cost V 8 bases and J 1 base, with 17 bases left between them. The CDR3 totals 14 residues. The full variable domain, with the rest looked up from reference TRBV29-1 and TRBJ1-1, is SAVISQKPSRDICQRGTSLTIQCQVDSQVTMMFWYRQQPGQSLTLIATANQGSEATYESGFVIDKFPISRPNLTFSTLTVSNMSPEDSSIYLCSTATGSRNTEAFFGQGTRLTVV.

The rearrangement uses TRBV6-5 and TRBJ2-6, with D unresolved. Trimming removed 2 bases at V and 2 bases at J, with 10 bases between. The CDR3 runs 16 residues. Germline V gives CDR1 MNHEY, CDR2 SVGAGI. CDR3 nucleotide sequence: TGTGCCAGCAGTTACACCCGGCCTGCTGGGGCCAACGTCCTGACTTTC. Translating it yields CASSYTRPAGANVLTF.